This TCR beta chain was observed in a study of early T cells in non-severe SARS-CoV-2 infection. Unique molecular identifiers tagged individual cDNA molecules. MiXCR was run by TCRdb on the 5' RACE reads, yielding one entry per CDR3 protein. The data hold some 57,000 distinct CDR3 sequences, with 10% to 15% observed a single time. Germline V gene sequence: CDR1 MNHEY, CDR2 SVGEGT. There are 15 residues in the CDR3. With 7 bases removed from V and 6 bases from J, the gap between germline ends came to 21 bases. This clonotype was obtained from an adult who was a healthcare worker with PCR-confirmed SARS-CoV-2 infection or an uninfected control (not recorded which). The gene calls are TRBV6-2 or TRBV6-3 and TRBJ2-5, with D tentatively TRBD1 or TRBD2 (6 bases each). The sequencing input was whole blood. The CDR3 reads CASMFRGLFDQTQYF. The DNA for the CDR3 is TGTGCCAGCATGTTCCGGGGGCTCTTTGATCAGACCCAGTACTTC.